The following is a T cell receptor beta chain sequence with its context. CD8+ and CD4+ T cells were negatively isolated; TEMRA cells were FACS-enriched. These data originate in a study of CD8 T cells in Susac syndrome. It was with random hexamers that roughly 0.5 to 1 ug RNA was reverse transcribed. The method of amplification for TCR beta CDR3 was immunoSEQ multiplex PCR, covering 54 Vbeta and 13 Jbeta. TCRdb re-called the immunoSEQ multiplex PCR reads with MiXCR, one entry per CDR3 protein. This sample has almost 450,000 distinct CDR3 sequences, with around 85% found just once. The CDR3 sequence is 15 residues long.

V and J are TRBV21-1 and TRBJ2-2; TRBD1 is taken as the D call from the table, unchecked against the DNA. TRBV21-1 is deemed a pseudogene. The sequence derives from a human donor with multiple sclerosis. The sample taken for sequencing was CD8+ T cells from PBMCs. The CDR3 DNA is TGTGCCAGCAGCAAAATACAGGGGGCCGGCGGGGAGCTGTTTTTT. The encoded protein is CASSKIQGAGGELFF.